Listed here are 2 T cell receptor beta chains from one sample, sequenced in a study of regulatory T cells in long-lasting Graves disease. Time point denoted: newly diagnosed GD, antithyroid drugs for less than 3 months. PBMC-derived RNA was used for the TCR library. Assembly of TCR beta libraries relied on iRepertoire HTBI primers together with Arm-PCR of CDR3 regions. In TCRdb, the multiplex PCR reads were re-called with MiXCR into one record per CDR3 protein. The sample lists approximately 540,000 distinct CDR3 sequences; 9.5% to 15% were seen once. These data were likewise used in another study, on T cells in Graves' hyperthyroidism and ophthalmopathy.

This material consisted of peripheral blood mononuclear cells (PBMCs), taken at new diagnosis, from a patient treated with antithyroid drugs. The receptors derive from a woman under 40 with Graves disease.

The J gene is TRBJ2-7, the V gene TRBV7-9; D remains ambiguous. The V and J ends lost 1 base and 0 bases respectively, with 16 bases between them. The CDR3 loop spans 17 amino acids. Germline-derived CDR1 and CDR2 are SEHNR and FQNEAQ (reference sequence). This chain's CDR3 is CASSLGSGGPSSYEQYF. For the CDR3, the DNA is TGTGCCAGCAGCTTAGGTTCCGGCGGACCGAGCTCCTACGAGCAGTACTTC.

In the case of this clonotype: A read error may explain this, as a much larger clone is one base away. The V and J genes are TRBV7-3 and TRBJ2-2; D unresolved. The V and J ends lost 4 bases and 4 bases respectively, with 10 bases between them. The CDR3 runs 14 residues. Germline V gives CDR1 SGHTA, CDR2 FQGTGA. Here the CDR3 reads CASSYVRATGELFF. The CDR3 coding sequence is TGTGCCAGCAGCTACGTTCGGGCCACCGGGGAGCTGTTTTTT.